These 24 T cell receptor beta chains were sequenced from one sample in a study of cytomegalovirus exposure and HLA in healthy donors. In the PCR, 60 Vbeta and 13 Jbeta primers were used. Assay used: immunoSEQ multiplex PCR; TCRdb lists only in-frame clones, some missing. This table holds more than 200,000 clones, 60% to 80% found once. Sequencing was carried out using PBMCs. These receptors all come from a young man in good health and CMV-seronegative.

This clone was detected only once. The genes are TRBV27 and TRBJ2-2; TRBD1 matches at 9 bases. The V gene's germline CDR1 is MNHEY and CDR2 SMNVEV (reference sequence). V gave up 6 bases and J gave up 5 bases; unmatched junction bases: 4. The CDR3 runs 14 residues. CDR3 sequence reads: CASSLTGGTGELFF. In DNA form, the CDR3 reads TGTGCCAGCAGCCTGACAGGGGGAACCGGGGAGCTGTTTTTT.

The V call is TRBV10-3, the J call TRBJ2-7; possible D gene TRBD2, 6 bases. There are 11 residues in the CDR3. V was cut by 9 bases and J by 1 base, with 7 bases left in between. The germline CDR1 and CDR2 sequences are ENHRY and SYGVKD. CDR3 amino acids: CAMGTSYEQYF. The DNA of the CDR3 is TGTGCCATGGGGACTTCCTACGAGCAGTACTTC.

This clone was counted a few times. V is TRBV6-5 and J is TRBJ1-5; TRBD1 matches at 10 bases. CDR3 length: 15 residues. V was clipped by 5 bases and J by 1 base; unmatched bases: 2. CDR1 and CDR2 (germline): MNHEY, SVGAGI. In DNA form, the CDR3 reads TGTGCCAGCAGTCCGGACAGGGGGAGCAATCAGCCCCAGCATTTT. Its translation is CASSPDRGSNQPQHF.

The sample holds one count of this clone. V usage is TRBV29-1 and J usage is TRBJ2-7; 8 bases align to TRBD2. The CDR3 sequence is 13 residues long. Germline CDR1 reads SQVTM; CDR2 reads ANQGSEA. Unmatched junction bases numbered 5, after V lost 3 bases and J lost 4 bases. The CDR3 DNA follows: TGCAGCGTTGATAGCGGGAATATGTACGAGCAGTACTTC. Its protein product is CSVDSGNMYEQYF.

This clone was recorded once. Other DNA sequences in this specimen translate into the identical CDR3. The chain employs TRBV12-5 and TRBJ1-6; D is unclear. This CDR3 is 12 amino acids long. Trimming removed 5 bases from V and 7 bases from J, with 6 bases in between. Germline-derived CDR1 and CDR2 are LGHNT and FRNRAP. CDR3 loop: CASGRENSPLHF. The CDR3 DNA sequence: TGTGCTAGTGGTCGGGAGAATTCACCCCTCCACTTT. The full variable domain, its missing parts supplied by reference TRBV12-5 and TRBJ1-6, is DARVTQTPRHKVTEMGQEVTMRCQPILGHNTVFWYRQTMMQGLELLAYFRNRAPLDDSGMPKDRFSAEMPDATLATLKIQPSEPRDSAVYFCASGRENSPLHFGNGTRLTVT.

V and J are TRBV6-5 and TRBJ1-1; 7 nucleotides line up with TRBD1. Germline V gives CDR1 MNHEY, CDR2 SVGAGI. With 0 bases clipped from V and 4 bases from J, the junction kept 5 bases outside the gene matches. The CDR3 consists of 15 residues. The CDR3 nucleotides read TGTGCCAGCAGTTACTCGACAGGGTTGGGCACTGAAGCTTTCTTT. Protein sequence: CASSYSTGLGTEAFF.

This clone has only one observation. V and J are TRBV9 and TRBJ1-4; 11 nucleotides align to TRBD1. The CDR3 consists of 15 residues. The V gene end was trimmed by 2 bases and the J gene end by 5 bases; junction bases not matched to a gene: 2. Germline values: CDR1 SGDLS, CDR2 YYNGEE. The CDR3 sequence is CASSVGQGVNEKLFF. In DNA, the CDR3 is TGTGCCAGCAGCGTGGGACAGGGGGTGAATGAAAAACTGTTTTTT.

The rearrangement joins TRBV10-3 to TRBJ2-7, with TRBD1 as a possible D gene (5 bases). Trimming cost V 4 bases and J 3 bases, with 10 bases left between them. The germline V gene has CDR1 ENHRY and CDR2 SYGVKD. The CDR3 has 13 residues. The CDR3 is CAISVGEDYEQYF. CDR3 in DNA: TGTGCCATCAGTGTAGGGGAAGACTACGAGCAGTACTTC.

Regarding this clone: At one end the junction does not follow the germline gene, possibly because of a read error. The rearrangement uses TRBV30 and TRBJ2-1; a possible D gene is TRBD2 (6 bases). Germline V CDR1 and CDR2: GTSNPN, SVGIG (reference sequence). The CDR3 covers 14 residues. CDR3: CAWRGEGENNEQFF. As DNA, the CDR3 is TGTGCTTGGAGGGGTGAGGGAGAAAACAATGAGCAGTTCTTC.

The chain employs TRBV7-9 and TRBJ2-7, with 10 bases fitting TRBD2. The length of the CDR3 is 14 residues. J was trimmed by 5 bases and V by 3 bases; bases with no gene match: 4. The germline V gene encodes CDR1 SEHNR and CDR2 FQNEAQ (reference sequence). The CDR3 loop reads CASSFSGRVDEQYF. CDR3 coding DNA: TGTGCCAGCAGCTTCAGCGGGAGGGTCGACGAGCAGTACTTC.

This CDR3 reads CASSLVLAAQETQYF. CDR3 nucleotide sequence: TGTGCCAGCAGCTTAGTACTAGCGGCACAAGAGACCCAGTACTTC. The chain carries TRBV7-2 and TRBJ2-5; 8 bases are a match to TRBD2. The V segment lost 1 base and the J segment 2 bases; nucleotides outside the gene matches: 3. The germline gives CDR1 SGHTA, CDR2 FQGNSA. This CDR3 contains 15 residues. The full variable domain, with the rest looked up from reference TRBV7-2 and TRBJ2-5, is GAGVSQSPSNKVTEKGKDVELRCDPISGHTALYWYRQSLGQGLEFLIYFQGNSAPDKSGLPSDRFSAERTGGSVSTLTIQRTQQEDSAVYLCASSLVLAAQETQYFGPGTRLLVL.

This sequence joins TRBV28 and TRBJ1-3; D possibly corresponds to TRBD1 (6 bases). V lost 6 bases and J lost 4, with 19 bases in between. CDR1 and CDR2 (germline): MDHEN, SYDVKM. The CDR3 extends over 16 amino acids. The CDR3 region is CASREPGQPTGNTIYF. For the CDR3, the DNA is TGTGCCAGCAGGGAGCCGGGACAACCCACGGGAAACACCATATATTTT.

The V call is TRBV14, the J call TRBJ1-6; 7 bases match TRBD1. J was trimmed by 7 bases and V by 8 bases; bases with no gene match: 14. The CDR3 has 16 amino acids. The germline gives CDR1 SGHDN, CDR2 FVKESK. CDR3 amino acids: CASRTSSGQVNSPLHF. The CDR3 region has the DNA TGTGCCAGCCGCACTTCTTCCGGACAGGTGAATTCACCCCTCCACTTT.

This clone was counted a single time. This chain joins TRBV6-6 and TRBJ2-5; TRBD1 matches at 7 bases. The J segment lost 9 bases and the V segment lost 2 bases, leaving 9 bases of the junction unmatched. From germline, CDR1 is MNHNY and CDR2 SVGAGI (reference sequence). The CDR3 contains 14 residues. The CDR3 loop reads CASSYQTGPGAQYF. The CDR3 bases are TGTGCCAGCAGTTACCAGACAGGGCCTGGGGCCCAGTACTTC.

This chain joins TRBV6-1 and TRBJ2-1, with D possibly matching TRBD1 (5 bases). V lost 6 bases, J lost 6 bases, and 9 bases lay in between. Per germline, CDR1 MNHNS and CDR2 SASEGT. CDR3 length: 12 amino acids. As DNA, the CDR3 is TGTGCCAGCAGAGAGACAGTCAATGAGCAGTTCTTC. This translates into CASRETVNEQFF.

The chain joins TRBV10-3 to TRBJ1-1, with D possibly matching TRBD1 (5 bases). Trimming left V 0 bases short and J 7 bases short, with 12 bases between. This CDR3 comprises 14 residues. Germline CDR1 and CDR2: ENHRY and SYGVKD. The CDR3 sequence is CAISESMTEFEAFF. The CDR3 DNA reads TGTGCCATCAGTGAGTCGATGACAGAATTTGAAGCTTTCTTT.

This clone was seen only once. The genes are TRBV27 and TRBJ2-7, with 8 bases aligning to TRBD1. The germline V gene encodes CDR1 MNHEY and CDR2 SMNVEV (reference sequence). Trimming at V came to 5 bases and at J to 2 bases, leaving 8 bases not matched to a gene. The CDR3 runs 15 residues. CDR3 in DNA: TGTGCCAGCAGTACCTCAGGGGGCGCACCCTACGAGCAGTACTTC. Encoded protein: CASSTSGGAPYEQYF.

V and J are TRBV10-2 and TRBJ2-7; a weak D match, TRBD2 (6 bases). Germline values: CDR1 WSHSY, CDR2 SAAADI. CDR3 length: 17 amino acids. The V end was cut by 0 bases, the J end by 0 bases, with 15 bases between. In DNA, the CDR3 is TGCGCCAGCAGTGAGTCGGGGGACGGGACTGACTCCTACGAGCAGTACTTC. It yields the protein CASSESGDGTDSYEQYF.

The chain joins TRBV11-2 to TRBJ1-1, with D possibly TRBD1 on 6 matching bases. CDR1 and CDR2 (germline): SGHAT, FQNNGV. The CDR3 has 14 amino acids. The V end lost 2 bases, the J end lost 5 bases, and 12 bases lay between the germline ends. The CDR3 is CASSLRGAGTEAFF. CDR3 nucleotide sequence: TGTGCCAGCAGCTTACGGGGGGCGGGAACTGAAGCTTTCTTT.

The chain carries TRBV28 and TRBJ2-3; 10 nucleotides agree with TRBD1. J gave up 3 bases and V 0 bases, and 3 bases lay outside the gene matches. CDR3 length: 16 amino acids. The germline V gene has CDR1 MDHEN and CDR2 SYDVKM. The CDR3: CASSLWTGGATDTQYF. The CDR3 bases are TGTGCCAGCAGTTTATGGACAGGGGGCGCGACAGATACGCAGTATTTT. The full variable domain, in which reference TRBV28 and TRBJ2-3 provide the parts outside the CDR3, is DVKVTQSSRYLVKRTGEKVFLECVQDMDHENMFWYRQDPGLGLRLIYFSYDVKMKEKGDIPEGYSVSREKKERFSLILESASTNQTSMYLCASSLWTGGATDTQYFGPGTRLTVL.

The chain has TRBV5-4 and TRBJ2-2; possible D gene TRBD1, 6 bases. V lost 5 bases, J lost 1 base, and 15 bases lay in between. Germline V lookup: CDR1 SGHNT, CDR2 YYREEE (reference sequence). The CDR3 extends over 16 amino acids. CDR3 DNA: TGTGCCAGCAGGGGGCAGGGGTCCCAGAACACCGGGGAGCTGTTTTTT. It encodes CASRGQGSQNTGELFF.

This chain links TRBV7-8 with TRBJ1-5; weak D call: TRBD1 (6 bases). The CDR3 runs to 17 residues. V dropped 5 bases and J dropped 5 bases, with 22 bases sitting between them. Germline V CDR1 and CDR2: SGHVS, FQNEAQ. The DNA of the CDR3 is TGTGCCAGCAGCCACAGGAGGACAGTTAGGGACGATCAGCCCCAGCATTTT. This gives the protein CASSHRRTVRDDQPQHF.

CDR3 region: CASSYRDLYEQYF. DNA of the CDR3: TGTGCCAGCAGCTACAGGGACCTCTACGAGCAGTACTTC. The chain links TRBV5-6 to TRBJ2-7, with a tentative D call TRBD1 (6 bases). From germline, CDR1 is SGHDT and CDR2 YYEEEE. V was pared by 3 bases and J by 3 bases, with 10 bases between. This CDR3 contains 13 residues.

This clone showed up just once. V gene TRBV4-2 combines with J gene TRBJ2-5, with D possibly TRBD1 on 6 matching bases. Germline V lookup: CDR1 LGHNA, CDR2 YNFKEQ. The CDR3 has 15 residues. V was trimmed by 1 base and J by 1 base, leaving 10 bases between them. CDR3 region: CASSQARGGQETQYF. In DNA, the CDR3 is TGTGCCAGCAGCCAAGCCAGGGGTGGCCAAGAGACCCAGTACTTC.